The clone carrying this TCR beta chain was seen just once. The data stem from a study of T cell changes during pregnancy in multiple sclerosis. Profiled with immunoSEQ multiplex PCR; TCRdb holds only in-frame clones, not every one. The sample lists tens of thousands of clones; 92% were seen once. V shed 9 bases and J shed 4 bases, with 12 bases lying between them. The CDR3 consists of 12 residues. Looked up from germline, CDR1 is SGHTA and CDR2 is FQGNSA. The sample here was peripheral blood, taken in the third trimester of pregnancy. The sequence was obtained from a female donor in good health, enrolled as a control in a pregnancy study. The gene calls are TRBV7-2 and TRBJ1-1; D is possibly TRBD1 (6 bases). In DNA form, the CDR3 reads TGTGCCAGTAGTAAAGGGGGCACTGAAGCTTTCTTT. Amino acids: CASSKGGTEAFF.